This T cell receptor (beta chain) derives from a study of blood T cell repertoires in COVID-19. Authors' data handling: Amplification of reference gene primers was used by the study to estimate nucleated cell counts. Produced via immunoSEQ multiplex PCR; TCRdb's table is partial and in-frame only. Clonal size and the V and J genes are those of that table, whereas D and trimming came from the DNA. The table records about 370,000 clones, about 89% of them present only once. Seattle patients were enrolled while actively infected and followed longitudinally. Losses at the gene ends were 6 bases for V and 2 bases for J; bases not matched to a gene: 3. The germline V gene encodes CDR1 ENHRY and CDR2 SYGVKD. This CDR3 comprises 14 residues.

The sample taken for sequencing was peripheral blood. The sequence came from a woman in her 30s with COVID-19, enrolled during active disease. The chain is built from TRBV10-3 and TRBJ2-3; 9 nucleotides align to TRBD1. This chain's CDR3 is CAISGTGPTDTQYF. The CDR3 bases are TGTGCCATCAGCGGGACAGGGCCCACAGATACGCAGTATTTT.